These 7 T cell receptor beta chains originate from one sample sequenced in a study of PD-L1 blockade in urothelial cancer. TCRdb keeps only in-frame clones here, not all; method: immunoSEQ multiplex PCR. This table has about 74,000 clones, less than 90% appearing once. This specimen was PBMCs, taken around atezolizumab (anti-PD-L1) treatment. All receptors derive from a man aged 65 to 79 with urothelial cancer.

The rearrangement uses TRBV29-1 and TRBJ1-1; TRBD1 matches at 8 bases. With 7 bases clipped from V and 1 base from J, the junction kept 5 bases outside the gene matches. Germline values: CDR1 SQVTM, CDR2 ANQGSEA. The CDR3 is 13 residues long. For the CDR3, the DNA is TGCAGCGGAGTCGGGACAGGGAACACTGAAGCTTTCTTT. Translated: CSGVGTGNTEAFF.

The chain is built from TRBV5-4 and TRBJ1-1; TRBD1 might be the D (5 bases). The V gene's germline CDR1 is SGHNT and CDR2 YYREEE (reference sequence). The V gene lost 3 bases and the J gene lost 2 bases, with 8 bases spanning the gap. This CDR3 spans 13 amino acids. The CDR3 is CASSSQGNTEAFF. CDR3 DNA sequence: TGTGCCAGCAGCTCTCAGGGAAACACTGAAGCTTTCTTT.

The chain joins TRBV28 to TRBJ1-4, with D possibly TRBD1 on 5 matching bases. The CDR3 is made up of 15 amino acids. In germline, CDR1 is MDHEN, CDR2 SYDVKM. V was cut by 8 bases and J by 7 bases, with 20 bases left in between. The CDR3 bases are TGTGCCAGCTCCCCTCCCGGGAGAGGGACTGAAAAACTGTTTTTT. It codes for CASSPPGRGTEKLFF.

The rearrangement links TRBV6-6 to TRBJ2-7; a weak D match, TRBD2 (5 bases). Germline V lookup: CDR1 MNHNY, CDR2 SVGAGI (reference sequence). The V gene lost 6 bases and the J gene lost 2 bases, with 11 bases spanning the gap. The CDR3 loop spans 13 amino acids. Here the CDR3 DNA reads TGTGCCAGCAGCCCCGGAGGTACCTACGAGCAGTACTTC. It is translated as CASSPGGTYEQYF.

The CDR3 protein is CAWRGAVSTDTQYF. CDR3 DNA sequence: TGTGCCTGGAGAGGGGCCGTTAGCACAGATACGCAGTATTTT. The J gene is TRBJ2-3, the V gene TRBV30; perhaps TRBD1 as D (5 bases). The CDR3 covers 14 residues. V lost 3 bases to trimming and J lost 0 bases, with 10 bases between them. Germline CDR1 reads GTSNPN; CDR2 reads SVGIG (reference sequence).

V usage is TRBV27 and J usage is TRBJ2-7, with D hard to call. The CDR3 has 11 amino acids. In germline, CDR1 is MNHEY, CDR2 SMNVEV (reference sequence). Trimming removed 2 bases from V and 7 bases from J, with 6 bases in between. The CDR3 is CASSLQWEQYF. The CDR3 DNA sequence: TGTGCCAGCAGTTTACAGTGGGAGCAGTACTTC.

This chain connects TRBV15 to TRBJ1-1; 8 bases are shared with TRBD1. Unmatched junction bases numbered 6, after V lost 5 bases and J lost 1 base. CDR1 is LNHNV, CDR2 YYDKDF, per germline (reference sequence). This CDR3 has 15 residues. This CDR3 reads CATSVHTGGNTEAFF. The DNA for the CDR3 is TGTGCCACCAGCGTCCATACAGGGGGGAACACTGAAGCTTTCTTT. Filled out from reference TRBV15 and TRBJ1-1, the complete variable domain reads DAMVIQNPRYQVTQFGKPVTLSCSQTLNHNVMYWYQQKSSQAPKLLFHYYDKDFNNEADTPDNFQSRRPNTSFCFLDIRSPGLGDTAMYLCATSVHTGGNTEAFFGQGTRLTVV.